One sample yielded the 26 T cell receptor beta chains listed below, sequenced in a study of cytomegalovirus exposure and HLA in healthy donors. PCR was performed using 60 Vbeta and 13 Jbeta primers. Data came from immunoSEQ multiplex PCR; TCRdb stores just in-frame clones and leaves some out. The table has 130,000 or so clones, 75% to 90% seen once; the top ten hold about 1.8%. Sequenced: PBMCs. The receptors shown here come from a man aged 35-49 years in good health and CMV-seronegative.

The chain has TRBV15 and TRBJ2-7, with 9 bases aligning to TRBD2. V lost 3 bases to trimming and J lost 2 bases; unmatched junction nucleotides: 17. Germline loops: CDR1 LNHNV, CDR2 YYDKDF (reference sequence). The CDR3 spans 19 residues. The CDR3 DNA is TGTGCCACCAGCAGTTTAGGCCCATCCGGTGCGGGAGGGCCCTACGAGCAGTACTTC. Translating gives CATSSLGPSGAGGPYEQYF.

The chain employs TRBV5-1 and TRBJ1-1; possibly TRBD1 for D (6 bases). Per germline, CDR1 SGHRS and CDR2 YFSETQ. V shed 1 base and J shed 3 bases, with 10 bases lying between them. This CDR3 region has 14 residues. CDR3 DNA: TGCGCCAGCAGCTTGCAGGGGCCGGACACTGAAGCTTTCTTT. This encodes CASSLQGPDTEAFF. Using reference TRBV5-1 and TRBJ1-1 for the parts outside the CDR3, the full variable domain is KAGVTQTPRYLIKTRGQQVTLSCSPISGHRSVSWYQQTPGQGLQFLFEYFSETQRNKGNFPGRFSGRQFSNSRSEMNVSTLELGDSALYLCASSLQGPDTEAFFGQGTRLTVV.

As to this clone: Other DNA sequences from this sample encode an identical CDR3 as well. The rearrangement joins TRBV11-2 to TRBJ1-2; D is ambiguous. CDR3 size: 12 residues. Germline CDR1 SGHAT, CDR2 FQNNGV. V gave up 2 bases and J gave up 5 bases, with 6 bases separating them. For the CDR3, the DNA is TGTGCCAGCAGCTTATTGTCGTATGGCTACACCTTC. This translates into CASSLLSYGYTF.

The chain carries TRBV18 and TRBJ2-7, with D possibly matching TRBD2 (5 bases). The V end lost 2 bases, the J end lost 4 bases, and 12 bases lay between the germline ends. The CDR3 runs to 14 residues. The germline gives CDR1 KGHSH, CDR2 LQKENI. The chain's CDR3 is CASSPDGVGYEQYF. The DNA of the CDR3 is TGTGCCAGCTCACCAGACGGGGTAGGTTACGAGCAGTACTTC.

The chain couples TRBV21-1 to TRBJ1-2; the table calls TRBD1, which could not be checked here. TRBV21-1 is designated a pseudogene. The CDR3 contains 13 residues. As DNA, the CDR3 is TGTGCCAGCAGCAAACAGGGAAGCTATGGCTACACCTTC. Protein: CASSKQGSYGYTF.

This clone occurred a few times. The chain is built from TRBV19 and TRBJ2-3; D gene unclear. CDR3 length: 17 amino acids. Looked up from germline, CDR1 is LNHDA and CDR2 is SQIVND (reference sequence). Trimming pared 7 bases from V and 5 bases from J, leaving 25 bases between. The CDR3 DNA reads TGTGCCAGTACACTCTCGGGTCCGAGCCTGAAAGGAGATACGCAGTATTTT. Translating gives CASTLSGPSLKGDTQYF.

This clone was observed a few times. The V gene is TRBV30, the J gene TRBJ2-7; D gene uncertain. The germline V gene has CDR1 GTSNPN and CDR2 SVGIG (reference sequence). V was pared by 2 bases and J by 3 bases, with 5 bases between. This CDR3 comprises 11 residues. The CDR3: CAWSSGYEQYF. CDR3 coding DNA: TGTGCCTGGAGTTCCGGCTACGAGCAGTACTTC.

DNA of the CDR3: TGTGCCAGCGGGTCGGGGGCAACTAATGAAAAACTGTTTTTT. It specifies CASGSGATNEKLFF. The gene calls are TRBV28 and TRBJ1-4, with D possibly matching TRBD1 (5 bases). This CDR3 is built from 14 residues. V lost 8 bases, J lost 0 bases, and 10 bases lay in between. Germline CDR1 and CDR2: MDHEN and SYDVKM.

The chain is built from TRBV9 and TRBJ1-4, with TRBD1 identical over 7 bases. Germline-derived CDR1 and CDR2 are SGDLS and YYNGEE. The CDR3 is 14 residues long. V shed 4 bases, J shed 5 bases, and the junction held 5 bases outside the gene matches. CDR3 nucleotide sequence: TGTGCCAGCAGCCCAACGACAGGGAATGAAAAACTGTTTTTT. It yields the protein CASSPTTGNEKLFF.

The chain is built from TRBV30 and TRBJ1-2, with D unclear. Trimming pared 2 bases from V and 8 bases from J, leaving 12 bases between. CDR1 and CDR2 (germline): GTSNPN, SVGIG (reference sequence). The CDR3 spans 12 residues. The CDR3 region has the DNA TGTGCCTGGAGTCTCTCCCAGAGGGGCTACACCTTC. Its protein is CAWSLSQRGYTF.

The chain links TRBV7-9 to TRBJ2-7; the match to TRBD1 covers 10 bases. With V trimmed by 1 base and J by 9 bases, 12 bases remained unmatched. Per the germline V gene, CDR1 is SEHNR and CDR2 is FQNEAQ (reference sequence). The CDR3 runs to 16 residues. DNA for the CDR3: TGTGCCAGCAGCTTAGTGGTTGGGACAGGGGATGCGAGGCAGTACTTC. This gives the protein CASSLVVGTGDARQYF.

The sample holds one count of this clone. This chain joins TRBV4-3 and TRBJ2-1; D might be TRBD2 (5 bases). The V gene lost 5 bases and the J gene lost 0 bases, with 11 bases spanning the gap. Germline V gene data show CDR1 as LGHNA and CDR2 as YSLEER. This CDR3 region has 15 residues. The CDR3, as DNA: TGCGCCAGCAGCTCATCTACTAGCTCCTACAATGAGCAGTTCTTC. Translating gives CASSSSTSSYNEQFF.

This clone was seen only a few times. V is TRBV10-3 and J is TRBJ2-7; 7 positions agree with TRBD2. This CDR3 region has 16 residues. The germline CDR1 and CDR2 sequences are ENHRY and SYGVKD. The V segment lost 6 bases and the J segment 1 base; nucleotides outside the gene matches: 12. The DNA of the CDR3 is TGTGCCATCAGGGGAGGGGACGGGGTTGGTTCCTACGAGCAGTACTTC. It is translated as CAIRGGDGVGSYEQYF.

Concerning this clone itself: An end of the junction does not agree with germline; a read error may underlie this. The chain carries TRBV30 and TRBJ2-6; D is unclear. Germline loops: CDR1 GTSNPN, CDR2 SVGIG (reference sequence). The CDR3 sequence is 11 residues long. The CDR3: CAWSSTNGLTF. The CDR3 DNA is TGTGCCTGGAGTTCTACCAACGGCCTGACTTTC.

This chain uses TRBV14 with TRBJ2-1, with 8 bases matching TRBD1. V lost 2 bases, J lost 4 bases, and 4 bases stayed unmatched. The CDR3 totals 15 residues. Germline V gene sequence: CDR1 SGHDN, CDR2 FVKESK. The CDR3 loop is CASSQNRGWYNEQFF. The CDR3 DNA follows: TGTGCCAGCAGCCAAAACAGGGGGTGGTACAATGAGCAGTTCTTC.

This rearrangement joins TRBV27 to TRBJ2-3, with a tentative D call TRBD1 (6 bases). V lost 6 bases to trimming and J lost 3 bases, with 10 bases between them. Germline V gene data show CDR1 as MNHEY and CDR2 as SMNVEV (reference sequence). This CDR3 is 13 amino acids long. The CDR3 region has the DNA TGTGCCAGCAGATCAACAGGGACAGATACGCAGTATTTT. Its protein product is CASRSTGTDTQYF.

The rearrangement links TRBV5-1 to TRBJ1-3; tentative D call: TRBD1 (5 bases). V was shortened by 2 bases and J by 3 bases, with 9 bases between the two germline ends. The CDR3 loop spans 14 amino acids. CDR1 and CDR2 (germline): SGHRS, YFSETQ. This CDR3 reads CASSFQGGGNTIYF. CDR3 bases: TGCGCCAGCAGCTTCCAGGGCGGTGGAAACACCATATATTTT.

The V gene is TRBV6-5, the J gene TRBJ1-5; TRBD1 aligns across 7 bases. J was trimmed by 5 bases and V by 4 bases; bases with no gene match: 8. This CDR3 comprises 15 residues. Looked up from germline, CDR1 is MNHEY and CDR2 is SVGAGI. This chain's CDR3 is CASSSTTGSDQPQHF. The CDR3 nucleotides are TGTGCCAGCAGTTCTACGACAGGGAGCGATCAGCCCCAGCATTTT.

CDR3 amino acids: CAISLTTIAGSHNEQFF. In nucleotides, the CDR3 is TGTGCCATCAGTTTAACCACGATAGCGGGATCCCACAATGAGCAGTTCTTC. J is TRBJ2-1 and V is TRBV10-3, with 8 bases that match TRBD2. The V segment lost 5 bases and the J segment 5 bases; nucleotides outside the gene matches: 14. This CDR3 region has 17 residues. Germline CDR1 ENHRY, CDR2 SYGVKD.

Regarding this clone: A read error may produce the germline difference seen at one junction end. The chain uses TRBV7-2 and TRBJ2-3, with a weak D call TRBD2 (5 bases). In germline, CDR1 is SGHTA, CDR2 FQGNSA. The CDR3 contains 12 residues. The CDR3 spells CASSPDLGMRDF. CDR3 nucleotides: TGTGCCAGCAGCCCAGACCTGGGCATGAGGGATTTT.

The count of this clone is one. J is TRBJ2-5 and V is TRBV4-3; D is undetermined. Trimming removed 0 bases from V and 5 bases from J, with 10 bases in between. The CDR3 has 14 residues. Germline CDR1 is LGHNA and CDR2 is YSLEER. The CDR3 nucleotides are TGCGCCAGCAGCCAAGATCGCGCTCCCGAGACCCAGTACTTC. It is translated as CASSQDRAPETQYF.

The V and J genes are TRBV5-6 and TRBJ1-1, with D uncertain. The ends were cut back, 4 bases at V and 4 bases at J, with 11 bases in the middle. Germline CDR1 is SGHDT and CDR2 is YYEEEE. There are 13 residues in the CDR3. The CDR3 DNA reads TGTGCCAGCAGCCTTCCAGTCCTCACTGAAGCTTTCTTT. Its translation: CASSLPVLTEAFF. Supplemented by reference TRBV5-6 and TRBJ1-1, the full variable domain reads DAGVTQSPTHLIKTRGQQVTLRCSPKSGHDTVSWYQQALGQGPQFIFQYYEEEERQRGNFPDRFSGHQFPNYSSELNVNALLLGDSALYLCASSLPVLTEAFFGQGTRLTVV.

The J gene is TRBJ2-3, the V gene TRBV6-5; 8 bases agree with TRBD1. The germline V gene has CDR1 MNHEY and CDR2 SVGAGI. The CDR3 loop spans 15 amino acids. Trimming cost V 2 bases and J 3 bases; bases outside gene matches: 4. The CDR3 loop is CASSYQGAPTDTQYF. DNA of the CDR3: TGTGCCAGCAGTTACCAGGGGGCGCCGACAGATACGCAGTATTTT.

The rearrangement joins TRBV6-1 to TRBJ2-7; 13 bases are shared with TRBD2. V shed 4 bases and J 7 bases; nucleotides not matched to a gene: 13. This CDR3 is 17 amino acids long. Germline assignment: CDR1 MNHNS and CDR2 SASEGT. In DNA form, the CDR3 reads TGTGCCAGCAGTGGAACCGCGGGACTAGCGGGATTCTTGGAGCAGTACTTC. This sequence encodes CASSGTAGLAGFLEQYF.

The chain employs TRBV7-9 and TRBJ2-3; D unresolved. Germline V lookup: CDR1 SEHNR, CDR2 FQNEAQ (reference sequence). The CDR3 length is 13 residues. Trimming removed 0 bases from V and 2 bases from J, with 3 bases in between. This CDR3 reads CASSLAITDTQYF. CDR3 DNA: TGTGCCAGCAGCTTAGCTATCACAGATACGCAGTATTTT.

The chain combines TRBV6-1 with TRBJ1-2; TRBD1 aligns across 7 bases. The V gene's germline CDR1 is MNHNS and CDR2 SASEGT. J gave up 6 bases and V 6 bases, and 7 bases lay outside the gene matches. The CDR3 has 13 amino acids. CDR3 in DNA: TGTGCCAGCAGACCCACAGGGGCCAATGGCTACACCTTC. Its translation is CASRPTGANGYTF.